The clone carrying this T cell receptor (beta chain) is medium-sized within its sample. Antigen unknown. This record belongs to a study of long-term antiretroviral therapy in people with HIV. CDR1 and CDR2 (germline): SEHNR, FQNEAQ (reference sequence). The ends were cut back, 1 base at V and 2 bases at J, with 3 bases in the middle. This CDR3 is 12 amino acids long. The assay used was immunoSEQ (version v3.0), run at survey level. TCRdb's table, derived via immunoSEQ multiplex PCR, lists solely in-frame clones and lacks some. Of roughly 20,000 clones listed, about 89% are singletons. Regarding the study as a whole: Even long-term ART left TRB diversity below transplant donor controls, despite gains.

The chain employs TRBV7-9 and TRBJ2-7; D gene ambiguous. The origin of this receptor is a man aged 35-49 years with HIV. This specimen was unsorted PBMCs, taken 0.5 years after starting antiretroviral therapy. This chain's CDR3 is CASSLDTYEQYF. CDR3 in DNA: TGTGCCAGCAGCTTAGATACCTACGAGCAGTACTTC.